Below are 14 T cell receptor beta chains sequenced from a single sample in a study of human T cells and chemical hapten exposure. Time point defined: patch test 1, 2 weeks after DPC sensitization. Treatment indicated: therapeutic diphenylcyclopropenone sensitization with weekly scalp DPC. TCRdb re-called the RACE reads through MiXCR, storing one row per CDR3 protein. The sample has about 82,000 distinct CDR3 sequences; roughly 10% are singletons. The specimen comprised whole blood, sampled in connection with sensitization to the hapten diphenylcyclopropenone (DPC). The receptors were sampled from a woman aged 45-60 years with alopecia areata. Some clones in this sample may be carry-over from other donors' samples.

V and J are TRBV7-6 and TRBJ2-5; tentative D call: TRBD1 (6 bases). V dropped 5 bases and J dropped 5 bases, with 12 bases sitting between them. This CDR3 comprises 13 residues. Germline V lookup: CDR1 SGHVS, CDR2 FNYEAQ. The CDR3: CASSPGVRETQYF. The CDR3 region has the DNA TGTGCCAGCAGCCCAGGGGTTAGGGAGACCCAGTACTTC.

This clonotype was counted ten times or more. The chain is built from TRBV14 and TRBJ2-7, with D uncertain. The germline V gene has CDR1 SGHDN and CDR2 FVKESK. Trimming stripped 0 bases from V and 3 bases from J, with 6 bases between. There are 13 residues in the CDR3. The CDR3: CASSQDVGYEQYF. The CDR3 nucleotides are TGTGCCAGCAGCCAAGATGTGGGCTACGAGCAGTACTTC.

In this sample, this clonotype turned up a few times. This chain connects TRBV7-9 to TRBJ1-1; 8 positions agree with TRBD1. The CDR3 runs 14 residues. V was pared by 4 bases and J by 1 base, with 2 bases of the junction left unmatched. Looked up from germline, CDR1 is SEHNR and CDR2 is FQNEAQ (reference sequence). The DNA for the CDR3 is TGTGCCAGCAGCTATGGACAGGGGAACACTGAAGCTTTCTTT. This sequence encodes CASSYGQGNTEAFF.

This clonotype came up many times. CDR3 sequence: CASSLTTQETQYF. The CDR3 DNA sequence: TGTGCCAGCAGCTTAACTACACAAGAGACCCAGTACTTC. V is TRBV7-9 and J is TRBJ2-5; no firm D call. CDR3 length equals 13 residues. The ends were cut back, 2 bases at V and 2 bases at J, with 6 bases in the middle. Germline V lookup: CDR1 SEHNR, CDR2 FQNEAQ (reference sequence).

This chain joins TRBV5-4 and TRBJ2-1; TRBD2 is a possible D gene (6 bases). V shed 5 bases and J shed 3 bases, with 9 bases lying between them. CDR1 and CDR2 from the germline V gene are SGHNT and YYREEE (reference sequence). The CDR3 covers 13 residues. The CDR3 coding sequence is TGTGCCAGCAGATTCGGGAGCTACAATGAGCAGTTCTTC. This codes for CASRFGSYNEQFF.

This clonotype showed up many times. The chain combines TRBV28 with TRBJ1-2; D unclear. CDR3 length equals 12 residues. Germline CDR1 reads MDHEN; CDR2 reads SYDVKM. Trimming removed 7 bases at V and 8 bases at J, with 14 bases between. Here the CDR3 reads CASTYTTGGYTF. CDR3 coding DNA: TGTGCCAGCACCTATACCACCGGAGGCTACACCTTC.

This clonotype has more than one count but fewer than ten. The chain links TRBV5-1 to TRBJ2-1; 9 bases are a match to TRBD2. The germline gives CDR1 SGHRS, CDR2 YFSETQ. Trimming removed 2 bases from V and 2 bases from J; junction bases left unmatched: 2. The CDR3 contains 15 residues. CDR3 loop: CASSFSSGTYNEQFF. CDR3 bases: TGCGCCAGCAGCTTCTCTAGCGGGACCTACAATGAGCAGTTCTTC.

At least ten counts were recorded for this clonotype. This chain uses TRBV12-3 or TRBV12-4 with TRBJ2-7; 7 bases are shared with TRBD1. The ends lost 5 bases at V and 0 bases at J; junction bases unmatched: 7. This CDR3 is built from 15 residues. The CDR3 region has the DNA TGTGCCAGCAGTCGAGGACAGGTGGGCTCCTACGAGCAGTACTTC. Translation: CASSRGQVGSYEQYF.

This clonotype was seen only a few times. The chain has TRBV2 and TRBJ2-2, with 9 bases aligning to TRBD1. From germline, CDR1 is SNHLY and CDR2 FYNNEI. The CDR3 runs to 15 residues. V trimming: 6 bases; J trimming: 4 bases; junction bases outside the gene matches: 6. CDR3 in amino acids: CASSRDRVSTGELFF. CDR3 nucleotides: TGTGCCAGCAGCCGGGACAGGGTGAGCACCGGGGAGCTGTTTTTT.

This clonotype was seen more than once but under ten times. The chain has TRBV3-1 and TRBJ1-1; 10 positions match TRBD1. Germline CDR1 is LGHDT and CDR2 is YNNKEL (reference sequence). The V segment lost 4 bases and the J segment 5 bases; nucleotides outside the gene matches: 4. The CDR3 sequence is 14 residues long. CDR3 loop: CASSPGQGITEAFF. The CDR3 coding sequence is TGTGCCAGCAGCCCGGGACAGGGGATTACTGAAGCTTTCTTT.

This clonotype occurred many times. The chain joins TRBV28 to TRBJ1-5; 9 bases are a match to TRBD1. V lost 6 bases and J lost 6; bases outside the gene matches: 3. The CDR3 runs 13 residues. CDR1 is MDHEN, CDR2 SYDVKM, per germline. The CDR3 nucleotides are TGTGCCAGCAGGACAGGGGGTCGTCAGCCCCAGCATTTT. Protein product: CASRTGGRQPQHF.

This clonotype has at least ten counts. The V call is TRBV29-1, the J call TRBJ2-1, with D tentatively TRBD1 or TRBD2 (5 bases each). V gave up 4 bases and J gave up 5 bases, with 12 bases separating them. CDR3 size: 13 residues. The germline V gene has CDR1 SQVTM and CDR2 ANQGSEA. The CDR3 region has the DNA TGCAGCGTTGGGACGGGGCCCCACAATGAGCAGTTCTTC. Residues: CSVGTGPHNEQFF.

This clonotype was counted many times. The gene calls are TRBV12-3 or TRBV12-4 and TRBJ2-1, with D maybe TRBD2 (6 bases). The CDR3 extends over 14 amino acids. Trimming removed 3 bases from V and 5 bases from J, with 11 bases in between. The CDR3 region has the DNA TGTGCCAGCAGTTTTGGGCGGGATAACAATGAGCAGTTCTTC. Protein sequence: CASSFGRDNNEQFF.

This clonotype was counted only a few times. The V gene is TRBV12-3 or TRBV12-4, the J gene TRBJ2-7, with a possible D match to TRBD2 (5 bases). V dropped 3 bases and J dropped 3 bases, with 18 bases sitting between them. The CDR3 is made up of 16 amino acids. The CDR3 reads CASSFSRERSLYEQYF. DNA of the CDR3: TGTGCCAGCAGTTTTTCTCGGGAACGTTCCCTCTACGAGCAGTACTTC.